The text below deals with one TCR beta chain. This entry is derived from a study of T cell responses to AZD1222 COVID-19 vaccine. CDR3 size: 15 residues. V shed 0 bases and J shed 1 base, with 10 bases lying between them. Germline CDR1 reads SEHNR; CDR2 reads FQNEAQ (reference sequence). This table comes from immunoSEQ multiplex PCR, and its TCRdb copy is limited to in-frame clones, with some not included. The top ten hold over 4.5% of the sample, which has over 150,000 clones, roughly 90% seen once. The sample in question was peripheral blood, obtained on day 0 of AZD1222 vaccination. The sequence came from an adult in good health. This chain joins TRBV7-9 and TRBJ2-7; D may be TRBD2 (6 bases). The CDR3, as DNA: TGTGCCAGCAGCTTAGCGCCGGGGGATTCCTACGAGCAGTACTTC. This sequence encodes CASSLAPGDSYEQYF.